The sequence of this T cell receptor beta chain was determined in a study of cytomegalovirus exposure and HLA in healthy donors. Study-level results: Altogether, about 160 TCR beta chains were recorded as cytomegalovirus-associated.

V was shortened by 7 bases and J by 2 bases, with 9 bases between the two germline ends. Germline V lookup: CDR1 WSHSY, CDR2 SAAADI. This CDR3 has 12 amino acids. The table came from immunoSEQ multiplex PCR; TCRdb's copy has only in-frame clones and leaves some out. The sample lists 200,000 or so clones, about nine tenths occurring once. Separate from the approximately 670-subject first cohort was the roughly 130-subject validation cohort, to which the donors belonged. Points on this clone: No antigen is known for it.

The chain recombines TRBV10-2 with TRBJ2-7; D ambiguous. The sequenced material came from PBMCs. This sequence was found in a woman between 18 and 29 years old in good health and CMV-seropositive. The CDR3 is CASTSGTYEQYF. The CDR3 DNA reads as TGCGCCAGCACGTCGGGTACCTACGAGCAGTACTTC.